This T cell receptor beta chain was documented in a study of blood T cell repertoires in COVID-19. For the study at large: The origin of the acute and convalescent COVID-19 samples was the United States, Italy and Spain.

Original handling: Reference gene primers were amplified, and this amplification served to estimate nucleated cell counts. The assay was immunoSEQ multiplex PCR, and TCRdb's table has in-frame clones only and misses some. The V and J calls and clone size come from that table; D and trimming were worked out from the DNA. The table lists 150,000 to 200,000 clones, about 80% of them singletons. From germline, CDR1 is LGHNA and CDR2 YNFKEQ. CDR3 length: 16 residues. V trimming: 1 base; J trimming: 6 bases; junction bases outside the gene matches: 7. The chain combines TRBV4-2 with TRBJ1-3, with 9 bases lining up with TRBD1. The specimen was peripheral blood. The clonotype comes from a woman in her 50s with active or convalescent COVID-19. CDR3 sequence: CASSQVQDRGTNTIYF. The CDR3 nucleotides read TGTGCCAGCAGCCAAGTCCAGGACAGGGGAACAAACACCATATATTTT.